The 26 T cell receptor beta chains listed next were all sequenced from one sample in a study of control samples from healthy donors and cancer patients. Sequencing used immunoSEQ multiplex PCR; TCRdb keeps in-frame clones, though not all of them. In the table there are about 130,000 clones, 70% to 90% of which are singletons. The sequencing sample was made of blood. Receptors were obtained from a man aged 50 to 60 in good health.

The chain recombines TRBV4-2 with TRBJ1-6, with unresolved D. Trimming removed 4 bases from V and 3 bases from J, with 13 bases in between. The CDR3 loop spans 16 amino acids. CDR1 is LGHNA and CDR2 is YNFKEQ in the germline V gene. The CDR3 loop is CASSPTGMGYNSPLHF. Written as DNA, the CDR3 is TGTGCCAGCAGCCCAACTGGTATGGGCTATAATTCACCCCTCCACTTT.

The J gene is TRBJ2-1, the V gene TRBV12-5; D is perhaps TRBD2 (5 bases). This CDR3 is 12 amino acids long. V was clipped by 5 bases and J by 4 bases, with 6 bases between them. Germline assignment: CDR1 LGHNT and CDR2 FRNRAP. In nucleotides, the CDR3 is TGTGCTAGTGGTCCGGGATACAATGAGCAGTTCTTC. Translation: CASGPGYNEQFF.

The chain uses TRBV7-8 and TRBJ2-1, with 11 bases aligning to TRBD1. V dropped 1 base and J dropped 7; count of bases not matched to a gene: 0. Per the germline V gene, CDR1 is SGHVS and CDR2 is FQNEAQ. The CDR3 covers 14 residues. In DNA, the CDR3 is TGTGCCAGCAGCTTAGGGGACAGGGGGAATGAGCAGTTCTTC. It translates to CASSLGDRGNEQFF. Looking up the rest from reference TRBV7-8 and TRBJ2-1 gives the full variable domain: GAGVSQSPRYKVAKRGQDVALRCDPISGHVSLFWYQQALGQGPEFLTYFQNEAQLDKSGLPSDRFFAERPEGSVSTLKIQRTQQEDSAVYLCASSLGDRGNEQFFGPGTRLTVL.

The table lists this clone with a few counts. The chain recombines TRBV7-2 with TRBJ1-6, with 7 bases that match TRBD1. The CDR3 sequence is 15 residues long. Per the germline V gene, CDR1 is SGHTA and CDR2 is FQGNSA. The V segment lost 5 bases and the J segment 10 bases; nucleotides outside the gene matches: 11. CDR3 sequence reads: CASSPDRVRGSPLHF. DNA of the CDR3: TGTGCCAGCAGCCCTGACAGGGTACGAGGATCACCCCTCCACTTT.

Only one count was recorded for this clone. This chain links TRBV9 with TRBJ2-1, with 15 bases fitting TRBD2. There are 16 residues in the CDR3. Germline V lookup: CDR1 SGDLS, CDR2 YYNGEE. With 0 bases clipped from V and 9 bases from J, the junction kept 4 bases outside the gene matches. The CDR3 sequence is CASSVGTSGGAVEQFF. DNA for the CDR3: TGTGCCAGCAGCGTAGGGACTAGCGGGGGGGCCGTTGAGCAGTTCTTC. The full variable domain, in which reference TRBV9 and TRBJ2-1 provide the parts outside the CDR3, is DSGVTQTPKHLITATGQRVTLRCSPRSGDLSVYWYQQSLDQGLQFLIQYYNGEERAKGNILERFSAQQFPDLHSELNLSSLELGDSALYFCASSVGTSGGAVEQFFGPGTRLTVL.

The rearrangement uses TRBV5-1 and TRBJ1-6, with 9 bases identical to TRBD1. Germline V gene lookup returns CDR1 SGHRS and CDR2 YFSETQ. There are 15 residues in the CDR3. Germline trimming cut 5 bases from V and 5 bases from J; bases unmatched to any gene: 5. CDR3 sequence reads: CASRFDRGNNSPLHF. The CDR3 nucleotides are TGCGCCAGCAGATTTGACAGGGGGAATAATTCACCCCTCCACTTT.

The chain joins TRBV6-5 to TRBJ2-5; D is undetermined. This CDR3 spans 14 amino acids. Germline lookup yields CDR1 MNHEY and CDR2 SVGAGI. The germline V and J ends were trimmed by 0 bases and 5 bases, with 10 bases remaining between them. CDR3 protein: CASSYSMLFETQYF. In nucleotides, the CDR3 is TGTGCCAGCAGTTACTCGATGCTATTCGAGACCCAGTACTTC.

The chain carries TRBV12-2 and TRBJ2-5; the D call of TRBD1 is as the table states it, not checked on the DNA. TRBV12-2 counts as a pseudogene. The CDR3 contains 18 residues. This chain's CDR3 is CASRSVPGQNRVQETQYF. The DNA of the CDR3 is TGTGCAAGTCGCTCCGTCCCGGGACAGAATCGAGTGCAAGAGACCCAGTACTTC.

The chain recombines TRBV28 with TRBJ2-1; the match to TRBD1 covers 10 bases. V lost 6 bases, J lost 6 bases, and 11 bases stayed unmatched. The CDR3 extends over 16 amino acids. Germline values: CDR1 MDHEN, CDR2 SYDVKM. The CDR3 coding sequence is TGTGCCAGCAGCCGTGGAGGGGGACAGGGGAGCAATGAGCAGTTCTTC. Translation: CASSRGGGQGSNEQFF.

The CDR3 sequence is CASRPERGDNEQFF. Here the CDR3 DNA reads TGTGCCAGCAGGCCTGAGCGGGGGGACAATGAGCAGTTCTTC. The chain links TRBV7-8 to TRBJ2-1; 9 bases align to TRBD2. Per the germline V gene, CDR1 is SGHVS and CDR2 is FQNEAQ. The CDR3 contains 14 residues. V gave up 6 bases and J gave up 5 bases; unmatched junction bases: 5. Filled out from reference TRBV7-8 and TRBJ2-1, the complete variable domain reads GAGVSQSPRYKVAKRGQDVALRCDPISGHVSLFWYQQALGQGPEFLTYFQNEAQLDKSGLPSDRFFAERPEGSVSTLKIQRTQQEDSAVYLCASRPERGDNEQFFGPGTRLTVL.

The chain is built from TRBV5-1 and TRBJ2-2; D remains unclear. Germline CDR1 is SGHRS and CDR2 is YFSETQ. The CDR3 has 17 amino acids. Trimming cost V 4 bases and J 1 base, with 17 bases left between them. The chain's CDR3 is CASSKDVNTQNTGELFF. The DNA of the CDR3 is TGCGCCAGCAGCAAGGACGTAAACACCCAGAACACCGGGGAGCTGTTTTTT.

This clone was detected a few times. This chain uses TRBV14 with TRBJ2-7, with D perhaps TRBD1 or TRBD2 (5 bases each). V lost 0 bases and J lost 4, with 7 bases in between. Per germline, CDR1 SGHDN and CDR2 FVKESK. The CDR3 totals 13 residues. DNA of the CDR3: TGTGCCAGCAGCCAAGAGGGGGTTTACGAGCAGTACTTC. Its protein is CASSQEGVYEQYF.

This chain uses TRBV7-2 with TRBJ1-1; possibly TRBD1 for D (5 bases). The V end lost 5 bases, the J end lost 1 base, and 14 bases lay between the germline ends. Germline V gives CDR1 SGHTA, CDR2 FQGNSA. The CDR3 consists of 15 residues. The CDR3 spells CASSQPGLPNTEAFF. DNA of the CDR3: TGTGCCAGCAGCCAACCGGGGCTGCCGAACACTGAAGCTTTCTTT.

CDR3 sequence reads: CASSDPRGGIGYTF. The CDR3 DNA follows: TGCGCCAGCAGCGACCCTAGGGGAGGTATAGGCTACACCTTC. The chain employs TRBV5-1 and TRBJ1-2, with D tentatively TRBD1 (5 bases). The CDR3 contains 14 residues. Germline V gives CDR1 SGHRS, CDR2 YFSETQ. Trimming took off 4 bases at V and 8 bases at J, with 18 bases between the two ends.

A single count supports this clone. V is TRBV18 and J is TRBJ2-1; 8 nucleotides align to TRBD1. The CDR3 spans 18 residues. The germline CDR1 and CDR2 sequences are KGHSH and LQKENI. J lost 5 bases, V lost 3 bases, and 15 bases had no gene match. The CDR3 region has the DNA TGTGCCAGCTCACCCCTAAGGACAGGGATTGCCACACACAATGAGCAGTTCTTC. It codes for CASSPLRTGIATHNEQFF. The full variable domain, with the rest looked up from reference TRBV18 and TRBJ2-1, is NAGVMQNPRHLVRRRGQEARLRCSPMKGHSHVYWYRQLPEEGLKFMVYLQKENIIDESGMPKERFSAEFPKEGPSILRIQQVVRGDSAAYFCASSPLRTGIATHNEQFFGPGTRLTVL.

This clone was detected a few times. The chain recombines TRBV10-2 with TRBJ1-6; no definite D call. The CDR3 has 15 amino acids. V was pared by 5 bases and J by 0 bases, with 8 bases between. The germline V gene has CDR1 WSHSY and CDR2 SAAADI. In DNA, the CDR3 is TGCGCCAGCAGTTCACGGAGCTCCTATAATTCACCCCTCCACTTT. Amino acid sequence: CASSSRSSYNSPLHF.

V is TRBV14 and J is TRBJ1-2; D is unclear. This CDR3 has 13 residues. Trimming cost V 4 bases and J 2 bases, with 8 bases left between them. The germline CDR1 and CDR2 sequences are SGHDN and FVKESK. The CDR3 nucleotides read TGTGCCAGCAGCCCCGACGGAAACTATGGCTACACCTTC. Its protein is CASSPDGNYGYTF.

At least ten counts were recorded for this clone. The V and J genes are TRBV4-1 and TRBJ1-5; tentative D call: TRBD1 (5 bases). Germline CDR1 is MGHRA and CDR2 is YSYEKL. The ends were cut back, 1 base at V and 0 bases at J, with 7 bases in the middle. This CDR3 is 15 amino acids long. CDR3 residues: CASSQGGTSNQPQHF. In DNA form, the CDR3 reads TGCGCCAGCAGCCAAGGAGGGACTAGCAATCAGCCCCAGCATTTT.

This clone has a single count. This sequence joins TRBV28 and TRBJ2-5; 7 bases are a match to TRBD1. CDR1 and CDR2 (germline): MDHEN, SYDVKM. Trimming took 5 bases from V and 2 from J; bases not matched to a gene: 5. This CDR3 has 14 amino acids. The chain's CDR3 is CASSTKGQQETQYF. The DNA for the CDR3 is TGTGCCAGCAGTACAAAGGGACAGCAAGAGACCCAGTACTTC. Filled out from reference TRBV28 and TRBJ2-5, the complete variable domain reads DVKVTQSSRYLVKRTGEKVFLECVQDMDHENMFWYRQDPGLGLRLIYFSYDVKMKEKGDIPEGYSVSREKKERFSLILESASTNQTSMYLCASSTKGQQETQYFGPGTRLLVL.

The V call is TRBV5-1, the J call TRBJ2-5; 10 nucleotides agree with TRBD1. Losses at the gene ends were 0 bases for V and 4 bases for J; bases not matched to a gene: 3. CDR3 length equals 15 residues. Germline lookup yields CDR1 SGHRS and CDR2 YFSETQ. The CDR3 bases are TGCGCCAGCAGCTTGGGGACAGGGGGTCGAGAGACCCAGTACTTC. It translates to CASSLGTGGRETQYF.

The chain recombines TRBV2 with TRBJ1-5, with 7 nucleotides matching TRBD1. Germline CDR1 reads SNHLY; CDR2 reads FYNNEI. CDR3 size: 13 residues. V gave up 10 bases and J gave up 7 bases; unmatched junction bases: 10. The CDR3 region has the DNA TGTGCCACAGGGGGTCGGGGCCGGCAGCCCCAGCATTTT. This encodes CATGGRGRQPQHF.

Here the CDR3 DNA reads TGTGCCTGGACCCGGGACAGTTTATCAACTAATGAAAAACTGTTTTTT. As protein: CAWTRDSLSTNEKLFF. This chain links TRBV30 with TRBJ1-4, with 7 bases fitting TRBD1. V shed 4 bases and J 0 bases; nucleotides not matched to a gene: 8. This CDR3 has 16 residues. Germline-derived CDR1 and CDR2 are GTSNPN and SVGIG (reference sequence).

This chain uses TRBV5-1 with TRBJ2-2; TRBD1 agrees at 8 bases. J lost 4 bases, V lost 2 bases, and 4 bases had no gene match. CDR1 SGHRS and CDR2 YFSETQ come from the germline V gene. The CDR3 spans 15 residues. The CDR3 here is CASSFVTGGTGELFF. The CDR3 DNA sequence: TGCGCCAGCAGCTTCGTAACAGGGGGCACCGGGGAGCTGTTTTTT.

The chain carries TRBV7-6 and TRBJ2-1, with 12 bases lining up with TRBD1. Germline V gives CDR1 SGHVS, CDR2 FNYEAQ. V dropped 5 bases and J dropped 12; count of bases not matched to a gene: 8. CDR3 length equals 14 residues. The CDR3: CASSQGQGAPGQFF. The CDR3 nucleotides are TGTGCCAGCAGCCAGGGACAGGGGGCGCCGGGGCAGTTCTTC.

This clone was recorded a few times. The gene calls are TRBV6-5 and TRBJ1-6; no reliable D call. Germline CDR1 MNHEY, CDR2 SVGAGI. The CDR3 contains 15 residues. V was shortened by 0 bases and J by 4 bases, with 7 bases between the two germline ends. CDR3 protein: CASSYSRGYNSPLHF. CDR3 sequence (DNA): TGTGCCAGCAGTTACTCGCGGGGTTATAATTCACCCCTCCACTTT.

J is TRBJ2-3 and V is TRBV6-5, with D maybe TRBD2 (6 bases). V lost 9 bases, J lost 2 bases, and 12 bases lay in between. CDR1 is MNHEY and CDR2 is SVGAGI in the germline V gene. This CDR3 contains 13 residues. Written as DNA, the CDR3 is TGTGCCAGAGGGGAGGACTTCACAGATACGCAGTATTTT. This sequence encodes CARGEDFTDTQYF.